The 22 T cell receptor beta chains reported below all come from one sample, sequenced in a study of blood T cell repertoires in COVID-19. Generated by immunoSEQ multiplex PCR, the TCRdb table keeps only in-frame clones and is missing some. The table has hundreds of thousands of clones, roughly 91% seen once. The sample was peripheral blood. The receptors were gathered from a woman between 45 and 65 years old with COVID-19, enrolled during active disease.

J is TRBJ2-3 and V is TRBV30; D is perhaps TRBD2 (5 bases). This CDR3 spans 10 amino acids. V shed 3 bases and J shed 8 bases, with 6 bases lying between them. From germline, CDR1 is GTSNPN and CDR2 SVGIG (reference sequence). The CDR3 DNA is TGTGCCTGGAGGGGAGCTACGCAGTATTTT. Translation gives CAWRGATQYF.

This chain links TRBV2 with TRBJ1-2, with 9 bases that match TRBD1. This CDR3 has 11 residues. The trim removed 9 bases at V and 8 bases at J, leaving 4 bases unmatched. Germline lookup yields CDR1 SNHLY and CDR2 FYNNEI. This CDR3 is CASGQGWGYTF. CDR3 coding DNA: TGTGCCAGTGGACAGGGGTGGGGCTACACCTTC.

A few counts support this clone. CDR3 region: CASSVAQGNTGELFF. The CDR3 DNA sequence: TGTGCCAGCAGCGTAGCACAGGGAAACACCGGGGAGCTGTTTTTT. The chain employs TRBV9 and TRBJ2-2; tentative D call: TRBD1 (6 bases). The CDR3 totals 15 residues. Germline lookup yields CDR1 SGDLS and CDR2 YYNGEE. Trimming removed 0 bases from V and 2 bases from J, with 8 bases in between.

The chain is built from TRBV5-5 and TRBJ2-1, with 7 nucleotides matching TRBD1. Germline V gene lookup returns CDR1 SGHKS and CDR2 YYEKEE (reference sequence). The CDR3 spans 13 residues. The V gene end was trimmed by 3 bases and the J gene end by 5 bases; junction bases not matched to a gene: 2. As DNA, the CDR3 is TGTGCCAGCAGCTGGACAGGTGACAATGAGCAGTTCTTC. Translation gives CASSWTGDNEQFF.

The rearrangement uses TRBV19 and TRBJ1-1; no clear D gene. V was trimmed by 3 bases and J by 4 bases, leaving 12 bases between them. CDR1 and CDR2 from the germline V gene are LNHDA and SQIVND (reference sequence). The CDR3 sequence is 14 residues long. CDR3 amino acids: CASSIRPEGTEAFF. The CDR3 DNA sequence: TGTGCCAGTAGTATTCGGCCAGAGGGCACTGAAGCTTTCTTT.

This clone was seen just once. V is TRBV2 and J is TRBJ1-2; no clear D. This CDR3 is 12 amino acids long. In germline, CDR1 is SNHLY, CDR2 FYNNEI. V was trimmed by 8 bases and J by 9 bases, leaving 16 bases between them. The CDR3 loop reads CASGRTAGSYTF. The DNA for the CDR3 is TGTGCCAGCGGAAGGACGGCGGGGAGCTACACCTTC.

The V call is TRBV3-1 (or the pseudogene TRBV3-2), the J call TRBJ2-1, with 14 bases fitting TRBD2. V dropped 4 bases and J dropped 0; count of bases not matched to a gene: 5. Germline values: CDR1 LGHDT, CDR2 YNNKEL (reference sequence). The CDR3 sequence is 18 residues long. This CDR3 reads CASSLWTSGGLSYNEQFF. The CDR3 region has the DNA TGTGCCAGCAGCCTGTGGACTAGCGGGGGGCTCTCCTACAATGAGCAGTTCTTC.

The chain recombines TRBV15 with TRBJ2-1; D possibly corresponds to TRBD2 (7 bases). The CDR3 is 14 residues long. The V gene lost 0 bases and the J gene lost 11 bases, with 14 bases spanning the gap. Germline loops: CDR1 LNHNV, CDR2 YYDKDF (reference sequence). The CDR3 reads CATSREGGAAKQFF. The CDR3 nucleotides read TGTGCCACCAGCAGAGAAGGGGGGGCCGCAAAGCAGTTCTTC. Complete variable domain (other parts from reference TRBV15 and TRBJ2-1): DAMVIQNPRYQVTQFGKPVTLSCSQTLNHNVMYWYQQKSSQAPKLLFHYYDKDFNNEADTPDNFQSRRPNTSFCFLDIRSPGLGDTAMYLCATSREGGAAKQFFGPGTRLTVL.

The genes are TRBV3-1 (or the pseudogene TRBV3-2) and TRBJ1-1, with D possibly TRBD1 on 5 matching bases. Per the germline V gene, CDR1 is LGHDT and CDR2 is YNNKEL (reference sequence). V gave up 5 bases and J gave up 0 bases, with 10 bases separating them. This CDR3 is built from 14 residues. The CDR3 bases are TGTGCCAGCAGCTCGGGGGGGGTGAACACTGAAGCTTTCTTT. This encodes CASSSGGVNTEAFF.

This chain joins TRBV27 and TRBJ1-1; D is uncertain. V was pared by 6 bases and J by 0 bases, with 11 bases between. This CDR3 comprises 14 residues. The V gene's germline CDR1 is MNHEY and CDR2 SMNVEV (reference sequence). For the CDR3, the DNA is TGTGCCAGCAGACAAGCGAATCTGAACACTGAAGCTTTCTTT. Its protein is CASRQANLNTEAFF.

The V call is TRBV19, the J call TRBJ1-1, with 10 bases matching TRBD1. The length of the CDR3 is 16 residues. Losses at the gene ends were 3 bases for V and 4 bases for J; bases not matched to a gene: 8. The germline gives CDR1 LNHDA, CDR2 SQIVND (reference sequence). CDR3 sequence reads: CASSIRDRGVATEAFF. As DNA, the CDR3 is TGTGCCAGTAGTATCCGGGACAGGGGAGTGGCCACTGAAGCTTTCTTT. Full variable domain (missing parts from reference TRBV19 and TRBJ1-1): DGGITQSPKYLFRKEGQNVTLSCEQNLNHDAMYWYRQDPGQGLRLIYYSQIVNDFQKGDIAEGYSVSREKKESFPLTVTSAQKNPTAFYLCASSIRDRGVATEAFFGQGTRLTVV.

J is TRBJ1-2 and V is TRBV2, with a tentative D call TRBD1 (6 bases). The CDR3 consists of 14 residues. The germline gives CDR1 SNHLY, CDR2 FYNNEI. The ends were cut back, 6 bases at V and 4 bases at J, with 15 bases in the middle. CDR3 residues: CASRPGHFSYGYTF. DNA for the CDR3: TGTGCCAGCAGGCCGGGACATTTCAGCTATGGCTACACCTTC.

The V and J genes are TRBV19 and TRBJ2-6; the match to TRBD1 covers 7 bases. J was trimmed by 1 base and V by 5 bases; bases with no gene match: 14. From germline, CDR1 is LNHDA and CDR2 SQIVND (reference sequence). This CDR3 has 19 residues. The CDR3 DNA is TGTGCCAGTAGTCCAACAGGGGTCGTTTTTACGTCTGGGGCCAACGTCCTGACTTTC. Residues: CASSPTGVVFTSGANVLTF.

J is TRBJ1-2 and V is TRBV29-1; possibly TRBD1 for D (6 bases). This CDR3 spans 13 amino acids. The germline V gene has CDR1 SQVTM and CDR2 ANQGSEA. Trimming took 4 bases from V and 0 from J, leaving 9 bases between them. This CDR3 reads CSVGTATNYGYTF. The CDR3 bases are TGCAGCGTTGGGACAGCCACTAACTATGGCTACACCTTC.

V usage is TRBV5-1 and J usage is TRBJ1-1; possible D gene TRBD1, 6 bases. The CDR3 contains 14 residues. Germline CDR1 SGHRS, CDR2 YFSETQ. V lost 5 bases and J lost 5, with 16 bases in between. The DNA of the CDR3 is TGCGCCAGCAGGGCGAGGGGGTTTACTACTGAAGCTTTCTTT. Protein sequence: CASRARGFTTEAFF.

This chain links TRBV6-2 or TRBV6-3 with TRBJ2-7, with TRBD1 matching 11 bases. V gave up 4 bases and J gave up 2 bases; unmatched junction bases: 1. This CDR3 has 14 residues. From germline, CDR1 is MNHEY and CDR2 SVGEGT. The CDR3 here is CASSLDRGPYEQYF. The CDR3 DNA sequence: TGTGCCAGCAGTTTGGACAGGGGGCCCTACGAGCAGTACTTC.

CDR3 bases: TGCGCCAGCAGCACCTCGGGCACAGATACGCAGTATTTT. Translation: CASSTSGTDTQYF. The J gene is TRBJ2-3, the V gene TRBV5-1; D unclear. The CDR3 consists of 13 residues. Between the trimmed V and J ends, which lost 4 bases and 1 base, there was a span of 7 bases. CDR1 is SGHRS and CDR2 is YFSETQ in the germline V gene.

This clone was recorded only once. The rearrangement links TRBV4-1 to TRBJ2-3; 8 bases are a match to TRBD2. This CDR3 has 17 residues. V lost 1 base, J lost 0 bases, and 6 bases stayed unmatched. Germline V gene data show CDR1 as MGHRA and CDR2 as YSYEKL. In DNA form, the CDR3 reads TGCGCCAGCAGCCAAGGTAGGAAGCGGGGGAGCACAGATACGCAGTATTTT. It translates to CASSQGRKRGSTDTQYF.

This sequence joins TRBV5-6 and TRBJ1-1; D is unclear. Trimming removed 2 bases from V and 1 base from J, with 6 bases in between. Germline CDR1 is SGHDT and CDR2 is YYEEEE. The CDR3 has 13 residues. Here the CDR3 DNA reads TGTGCCAGCAGCTTCGGGGAGAACACTGAAGCTTTCTTT. Amino acid sequence: CASSFGENTEAFF.

The sample holds one count of this clone. The chain is built from TRBV19 and TRBJ1-3; D is unresolved. CDR1 LNHDA and CDR2 SQIVND come from the germline V gene (reference sequence). This CDR3 comprises 14 residues. Trimming pared 5 bases from V and 0 bases from J, leaving 8 bases between. In DNA form, the CDR3 reads TGTGCCAGTAGTCGATCAGGCTCTGGAAACACCATATATTTT. It yields the protein CASSRSGSGNTIYF.

V and J are TRBV7-3 and TRBJ2-2, with 15 bases fitting TRBD2. The ends lost 6 bases at V and 0 bases at J; junction bases unmatched: 8. The length of the CDR3 is 19 residues. Germline assignment: CDR1 SGHTA and CDR2 FQGTGA. This CDR3 is CASSPRTSGGDANTGELFF. The CDR3 coding sequence is TGTGCCAGCAGTCCCCGGACTAGCGGGGGGGATGCGAACACCGGGGAGCTGTTTTTT.

V gene TRBV30 combines with J gene TRBJ1-2; 7 bases fit TRBD1. Germline lookup yields CDR1 GTSNPN and CDR2 SVGIG (reference sequence). The CDR3 spans 15 residues. J gave up 5 bases and V 6 bases, and 15 bases lay outside the gene matches. The CDR3: CACPDRQGTGYGYTF. In DNA form, the CDR3 reads TGTGCCTGCCCCGATAGACAGGGCACGGGATATGGCTACACCTTC.